This T cell receptor (beta chain) was recovered during a study of shared clonotypes between healthy human individuals. Study-wide results and caveats: With a handful of donors compared, roughly 5% of naive CD4 clonotypes were shared. Relative to their counterparts shared across all four donors, non-shared clonotypes exhibited diminished generation probabilities.

Worth noting for this clone: Its antigen remains unknown.

The CDR3 totals 14 residues. Trimming shortened V by 8 bases and J by 0 bases, and 11 bases separated the two germline ends. CDR1 is SGHAT, CDR2 FQNNGV, per germline. The protocol was immunoSEQ multiplex PCR, while the TCRdb copy is restricted to in-frame clones and leaves out a portion. The sample includes some 2.1 million clones, about 95% of them seen just once. Naive CD45RA+ and memory CD45RA-negative subsets were split from CD4+ cells. The specimen was naive CD4+ T cells sorted from blood. Documented subset: CD45RA+ positively selected. The TCR sequence derives from a man younger than 30 in good health. The V and J genes are TRBV11-2 and TRBJ2-1, with a weak D call TRBD2 (5 bases). DNA for the CDR3: TGTGCCAGCGGCGTGGGGAGCTCCTACAATGAGCAGTTCTTC. Encoded protein: CASGVGSSYNEQFF.